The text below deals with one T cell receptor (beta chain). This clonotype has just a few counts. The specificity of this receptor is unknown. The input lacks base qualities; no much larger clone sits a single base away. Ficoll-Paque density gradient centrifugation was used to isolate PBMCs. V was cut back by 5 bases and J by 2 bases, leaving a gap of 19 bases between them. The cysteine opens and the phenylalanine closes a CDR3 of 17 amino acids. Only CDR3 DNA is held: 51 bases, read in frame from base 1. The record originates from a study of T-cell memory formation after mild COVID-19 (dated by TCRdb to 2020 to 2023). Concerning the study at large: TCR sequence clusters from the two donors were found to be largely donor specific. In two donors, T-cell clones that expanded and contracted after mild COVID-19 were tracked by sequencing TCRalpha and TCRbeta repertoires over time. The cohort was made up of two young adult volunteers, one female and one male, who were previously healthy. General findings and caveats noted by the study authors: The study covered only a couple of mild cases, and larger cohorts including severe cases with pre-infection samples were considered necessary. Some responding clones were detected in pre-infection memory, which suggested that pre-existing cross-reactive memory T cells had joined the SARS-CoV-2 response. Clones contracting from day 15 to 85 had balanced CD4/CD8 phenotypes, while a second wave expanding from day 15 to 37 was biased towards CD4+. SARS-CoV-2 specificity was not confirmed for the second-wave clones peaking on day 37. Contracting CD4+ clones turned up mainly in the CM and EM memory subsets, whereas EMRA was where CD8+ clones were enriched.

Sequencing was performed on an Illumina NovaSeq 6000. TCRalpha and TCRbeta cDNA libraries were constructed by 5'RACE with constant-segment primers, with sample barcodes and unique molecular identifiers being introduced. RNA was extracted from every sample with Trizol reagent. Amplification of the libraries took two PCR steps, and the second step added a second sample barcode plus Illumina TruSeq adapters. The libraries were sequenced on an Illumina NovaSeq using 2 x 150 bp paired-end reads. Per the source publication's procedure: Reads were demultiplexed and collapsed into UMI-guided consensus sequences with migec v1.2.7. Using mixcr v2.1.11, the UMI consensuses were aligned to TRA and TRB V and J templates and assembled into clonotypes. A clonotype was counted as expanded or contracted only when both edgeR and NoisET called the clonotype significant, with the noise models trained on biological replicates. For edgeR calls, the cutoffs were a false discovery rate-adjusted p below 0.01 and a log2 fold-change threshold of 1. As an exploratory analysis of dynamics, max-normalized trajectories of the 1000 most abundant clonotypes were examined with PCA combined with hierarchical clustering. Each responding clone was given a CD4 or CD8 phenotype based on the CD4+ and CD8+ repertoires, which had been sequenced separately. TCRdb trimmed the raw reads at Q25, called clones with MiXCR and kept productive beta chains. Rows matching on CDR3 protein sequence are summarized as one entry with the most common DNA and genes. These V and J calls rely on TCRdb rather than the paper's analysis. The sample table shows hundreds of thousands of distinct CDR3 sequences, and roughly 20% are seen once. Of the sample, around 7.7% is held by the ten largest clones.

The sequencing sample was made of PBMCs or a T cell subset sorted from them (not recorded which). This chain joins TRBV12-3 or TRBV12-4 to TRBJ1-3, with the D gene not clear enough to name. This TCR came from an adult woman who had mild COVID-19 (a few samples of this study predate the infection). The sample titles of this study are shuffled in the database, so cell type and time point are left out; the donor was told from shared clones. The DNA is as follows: TGTGCCAGCAGTACCCGCTTCCGGTCATACGCTGGAAACACCATATATTTT. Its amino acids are CASSTRFRSYAGNTIYF.